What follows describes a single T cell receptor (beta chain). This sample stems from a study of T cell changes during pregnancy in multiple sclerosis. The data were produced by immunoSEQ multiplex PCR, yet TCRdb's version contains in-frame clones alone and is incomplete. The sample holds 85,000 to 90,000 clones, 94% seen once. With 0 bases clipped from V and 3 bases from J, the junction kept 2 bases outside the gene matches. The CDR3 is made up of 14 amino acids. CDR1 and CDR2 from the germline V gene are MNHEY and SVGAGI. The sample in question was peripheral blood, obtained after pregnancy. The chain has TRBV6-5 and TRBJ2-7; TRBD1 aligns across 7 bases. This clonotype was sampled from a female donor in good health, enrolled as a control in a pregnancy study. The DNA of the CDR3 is TGTGCCAGCAGTTACTCCGGGACAGACTACGAGCAGTACTTC. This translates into CASSYSGTDYEQYF.